The sequence of this T cell receptor (beta chain) was determined in a study of CD8 T cells in Susac syndrome. Reverse transcription of roughly 0.5 to 1 ug RNA used random hexamers. Across 54 Vbeta and 13 Jbeta, TCR beta CDR3 was amplified with immunoSEQ multiplex PCR. TCRdb recomputed calls from the immunoSEQ multiplex PCR reads with MiXCR, one row per CDR3 protein. Among about 210,000 distinct CDR3 sequences listed, roughly 96% were seen once. Germline CDR1 and CDR2: MNHEY and SMNVEV (reference sequence). The CDR3 covers 14 residues. J lost 8 bases, V lost 5 bases, and 10 bases had no gene match. Findings and caveats of the study: The study conceded that relatively few individuals underwent its TCR sequencing and HLA analysis.

TCR beta sequencing was performed on blood CD8+ and CD4+ T cells. Isolation of CD8+ and CD4+ T cells was performed negatively, whereas enrichment of TEMRA cells was done by FACS. Worth noting for this clonotype: Its matching antigen is unknown.

This TCR was recovered from a human donor with multiple sclerosis. Specimen: CD4+ T cells from PBMCs. The gene calls are TRBV27 and TRBJ1-2; 8 bases align to TRBD1. The CDR3 DNA sequence: TGTGCCAGCAGTCCCTTGACAGGGGTAGGGGGCTACACCTTC. It encodes CASSPLTGVGGYTF.